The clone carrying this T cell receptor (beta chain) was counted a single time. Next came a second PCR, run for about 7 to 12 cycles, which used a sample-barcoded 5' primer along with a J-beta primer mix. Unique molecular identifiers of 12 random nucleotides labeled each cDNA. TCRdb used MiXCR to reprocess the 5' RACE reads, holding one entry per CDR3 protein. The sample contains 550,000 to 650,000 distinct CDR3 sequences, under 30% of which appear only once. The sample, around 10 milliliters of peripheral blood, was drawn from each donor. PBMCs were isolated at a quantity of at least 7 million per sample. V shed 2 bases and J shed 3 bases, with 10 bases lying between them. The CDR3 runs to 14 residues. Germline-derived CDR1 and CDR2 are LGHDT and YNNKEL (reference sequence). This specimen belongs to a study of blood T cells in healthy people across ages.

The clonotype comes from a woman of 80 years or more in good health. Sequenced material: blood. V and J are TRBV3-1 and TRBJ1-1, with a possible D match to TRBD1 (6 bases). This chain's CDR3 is CASSQWGADTEAFF. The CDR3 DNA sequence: TGTGCCAGCAGCCAATGGGGGGCTGACACTGAAGCTTTCTTT.